This TCR beta chain originates from a study of T cells in Graves' hyperthyroidism and ophthalmopathy. Amplification yielded TCR beta CDR3 regions, with RNA transcripts as the source. A set of HTBI primers served as the primers for a first-round RT-PCR of the TCR CDR3. TCRdb re-analysed the multiplex PCR reads in MiXCR, keeping a single row per CDR3 protein. Among a few hundred thousand distinct CDR3 sequences listed, 11% to 15% were seen once. Germline-derived CDR1 and CDR2 are LNHDA and SQIVND (reference sequence). V lost 5 bases, J lost 6 bases, and 8 bases lay in between. The CDR3 runs to 12 residues.

The V call is TRBV19, the J call TRBJ1-5; maybe TRBD1 (5 bases). The origin of this receptor is a woman in her thirties or forties with Graves' hyperthyroidism. Sequenced: blood. The CDR3 nucleotides are TGTGCCAGTAGTGGGGGGACTCAGCCCCAGCATTTT. The encoded protein is CASSGGTQPQHF.